This T cell receptor (beta chain) is from a study of early T cells in non-severe SARS-CoV-2 infection. Study-wide background: The authors sequenced bulk RNA from unsorted whole blood, leaving chains unpaired.

V gave up 3 bases and J gave up 4 bases, with 10 bases separating them. Germline loops: CDR1 MNHEY, CDR2 SVGEGT. CDR3 size: 13 residues. This clonotype came up a few times. Molecules of cDNA were individually given unique molecular identifiers that were attached to them. TCRdb independently ran MiXCR on the 5' RACE reads; one entry per CDR3 protein. The sample gives 95,000 to 150,000 distinct CDR3 sequences, just under 15% of which show up once; 21% is in the top ten. This sequence was found in an adult who was a healthcare worker with PCR-confirmed SARS-CoV-2 infection or an uninfected control (not recorded which). Sequenced: whole blood. The rearrangement links TRBV6-2 or TRBV6-3 to TRBJ2-7; D unclear. This CDR3 is CASSYHPNYEQYF. DNA for the CDR3: TGTGCCAGCAGTTATCACCCAAATTACGAGCAGTACTTC.